Sequencing of this TCR beta chain was carried out in a study of T cell changes during pregnancy in multiple sclerosis. The CDR3 consists of 17 residues. CDR1 and CDR2 (germline): LGHNA, YNFKEQ. The trim removed 0 bases at V and 3 bases at J, leaving 10 bases unmatched. Clones were read by immunoSEQ multiplex PCR, and TCRdb kept only the in-frame ones, dropping some. This sample has about 40,000 clones, with about 87% found just once. The sample holds a few counts of this clone. This TCR derives from a female donor in good health, enrolled as a control in a pregnancy study. The sample was peripheral blood, taken in the first trimester of pregnancy. This chain links TRBV4-2 with TRBJ2-7, with TRBD1 identical over 8 bases. The CDR3 nucleotides read TGTGCCAGCAGCCAAGAGGGGACGGGACAGGCATACTACGAGCAGTACTTC. Its protein product is CASSQEGTGQAYYEQYF.